This T cell receptor beta chain is from a study of T cells in Graves' hyperthyroidism and ophthalmopathy (dated by TCRdb to the late 2010s). Study-wide context: Peripheral blood samples were taken at initial diagnosis, before any treatment was given. TCR V-J signatures able to tell the groups apart were searched for in a discovery cohort of approximately 95 patients, of whom more than 40 had Graves' ophthalmopathy and around 56 had stable Graves' hyperthyroidism. An independent validation cohort of about 20 hyperthyroidism patients and about 15 patients who later progressed to ophthalmopathy tested prospective prediction of ophthalmopathy. The 75 to 100 discovery patients were randomly divided into training and test sets at a 7:3 ratio. Thyroid tissue and blood T-cell repertoires from six Graves' hyperthyroidism patients were also compared in the study. Once sampling was done, hyperthyroidism patients were given methimazole at a starting dose of 30 mg daily, whereas ophthalmopathy patients were given high-dose intravenous methylprednisolone. The paper reports TCR Vbeta CDR3 sequencing of fewer than 150 peripheral blood samples: around 41 ophthalmopathy, fewer than 80 hyperthyroidism and around 17 progressor patients. Overall study results and their limits: In validation, the model predicted progression to ophthalmopathy with around 71% sensitivity and 72% to 75% specificity, a median of about 6 months before onset. No statistical method was used to set the sample size in advance, and investigators knew the group allocation. Most expanded thyroid clonotypes (frequency above 0.001) were also detected in blood, a finding suggesting that blood repertoires may reflect thyroid immune responses. A 13 V-J signature model separated ophthalmopathy from stable hyperthyroidism, with roughly 88% sensitivity and around 84% specificity in cross-validation and 80%/75% in testing.

This clonotype has more than one count but fewer than ten. Its antigen is not yet known. No per-base quality is available; no much larger clone lies one base away. Stable Graves' hyperthyroidism was defined as the absence of progression to ophthalmopathy over 18 months of follow-up. The hyperthyroidism patients were between 18 and 65 years old and newly diagnosed, with a disease duration of less than 2 months. Patients with uncontrolled infections, other autoimmune diseases, pregnancy or lactation were excluded. Diagnoses relied on clinical symptoms, serum thyroxine and TRAb, thyroid ultrasound and orbital computed tomography. PBMCs were isolated from 8 to 10 ml of fresh peripheral blood by Ficoll-Paque density gradient centrifugation. Total RNA was extracted with Trizol reagent, and quality was checked on an Agilent 2100 Bioanalyzer. The TCR beta CDR3 regions were amplified from the RNA transcripts. For the first round of RT-PCR on the TCR CDR3, the HTBI primer set was used together with the Qiagen OneStep RT-PCR kit. Libraries were constructed in a second round of multiplex PCR, after which size selection and purification were carried out. Sequencing of the libraries was done on an Illumina HiSeq2000 using paired-end 100 bp reads. From the authors' description of their analysis: SOAPnuke was used to process the raw data, removing reads that contained adapters or uncalled bases, had a mean Phred below 15, or lacked an exact match to the constant primer or identifier. High-quality paired reads were merged with COPE v1.2.5, and unique nucleotide sequences were defined as clonotypes. Clonotypes were aligned to IMGT TRBV, TRBD and TRBJ reference segments using MiTCR v1.1. The analysis included only V-J combinations with a frequency above 0.0001, which together covered around 99% of the repertoires. The TCS score was defined as the ratio of F50 (clonal expansion) to E x V (chaos), calculated using BLOSUM62-based TCRdist between CDR3 peptides within each V-J. Welch's t-statistics and random forest reduced 500 to 650 V-J features to 13, which were used in a naive Bayes classifier (R e1071). Thyroid-blood repertoire similarity was quantified with the Morisita-Horn index. TCRdb handled the public reads itself, with Q25 trimming in fastp and clone calling in MiXCR, and kept productive beta chains. Entries that share a CDR3 protein sequence are merged under the most common genes and DNA. TCRdb's processing, not the authors' own work, is the source of the V and J calls. The sample table holds 700,000 to 850,000 distinct CDR3 sequences, of which 35% were seen once. The biggest ten clones account for less than 40% of the sample.

Taken from the germline V gene, the CDR1 and CDR2 loops are MNHEY and SVGAGI. The CDR3 sequence holds 16 residues, the cysteine and phenylalanine included. Only CDR3 DNA is held: 48 bases, read in frame from base 1. The germline V end is reduced by 0 bases and the J end by 5 bases; junction bases left unmatched: 10. Sequencing used blood. This sequence originates from a woman aged 40 to 50 with Graves' hyperthyroidism. Recombination connected TRBV6-5 to TRBJ2-7; 7 bases in the middle match TRBD1. The CDR3 corresponds to CASSYSRGGRGDEQYF. The DNA is as follows: TGTGCCAGCAGTTACTCCCGAGGGGGCAGGGGAGACGAGCAGTACTTC.